The clone carrying this TCR beta chain was detected many times. Its antigen is as yet unknown. The data were obtained in a study of T cells in Graves' hyperthyroidism and ophthalmopathy. Study-wide results and caveats: Peripheral blood also featured most of the thyroid clonotypes expanded above 0.001.

Subjects with ophthalmopathy showed a Clinical Activity Score no lower than 3, a NOSPECS grade no lower than 4, and a duration shorter than 3 months. The investigators amplified TCR beta CDR3 regions from RNA transcripts. The TCR CDR3 was amplified in a first-round RT-PCR using the HTBI primer set. Via MiXCR, TCRdb re-called the multiplex PCR reads, giving one row per CDR3 protein. The table shows around 290,000 distinct CDR3 sequences, with approximately 17% occurring only once. The sample taken for sequencing was blood. The TCR sequence derives from a woman in her fifties or sixties with Graves' ophthalmopathy.

CDR3 in amino acids: CASSLRLGWGQERAFF. CDR3 in DNA: TGTGCCAGCAGCTTACGGTTAGGGTGGGGACAGGAGCGAGCTTTCTTT. V and J are TRBV7-2 and TRBJ1-1, with 8 bases matching TRBD1. The CDR3 has 16 amino acids. Germline lookup yields CDR1 SGHTA and CDR2 FQGNSA. Unmatched junction bases numbered 15, after V lost 2 bases and J lost 10 bases.